The rows below give T cell receptor beta chains drawn from one sample of a study of blood T cell repertoires in COVID-19. TCRdb's copy holds only in-frame clones and misses some; the assay was immunoSEQ multiplex PCR. The top ten clones hold 1% of a sample with 300,000 or so clones, around 87% of them seen once. Sample: peripheral blood. The receptors shown here come from a man between 50 and 59 years old with active or convalescent COVID-19. Each CDR3 is given with its conserved first and last residue. D genes are given only for firm matches. Clone size is shown for a subset of rows, as once, few, many or a class of expanded clone.

V: TRBV14
D: TRBD1
size: once
length: 17
J: TRBJ1-2
CDR3: CASSQDHRQGFGYGYTF
DNA: TGTGCCAGCAGCCAAGATCACCGACAGGGATTCGGCTATGGCTACACCTTC

V: TRBV3-1/TRBV3-2
D: TRBD1
size: -
length: 14
J: TRBJ1-6
CDR3: CASSEDRENSPLHF
DNA: TGTGCCAGCAGCGAGGACAGGGAAAATTCACCCCTCCACTTT

V: TRBV27
D: -
size: -
length: 15
J: TRBJ1-5
CDR3: CASSPQGRGNQPQHF
DNA: TGTGCCAGCAGTCCACAGGGTCGTGGCAATCAGCCCCAGCATTTT

V: TRBV6-6
D: TRBD1
size: -
length: 14
J: TRBJ2-1
CDR3: CASSLDRDSYEQFF
DNA: TGTGCCAGCAGTCTAGACAGGGATTCCTATGAGCAGTTCTTC

V: TRBV10-1
D: -
size: -
length: 14
J: TRBJ1-3
CDR3: CAGQVDSMGSTIYF
DNA: TGCGCCGGCCAGGTGGACTCAATGGGGAGCACCATATATTTT

V: TRBV29-1
D: TRBD1
size: -
length: 17
J: TRBJ1-1
CDR3: CSVGFIHHRGLNTEAFF
DNA: TGCAGCGTTGGCTTCATACATCACAGGGGCCTGAACACTGAAGCTTTCTTT

V: TRBV4-2
D: TRBD1
size: -
length: 16
J: TRBJ1-2
CDR3: CASRQGDFTGAVGYTF
DNA: TGTGCCAGCAGACAGGGGGACTTCACAGGGGCCGTGGGCTACACCTTC

V: TRBV27
D: -
size: -
length: 15
J: TRBJ2-7
CDR3: CASSLLGRNAYEQYF
DNA: TGTGCCAGCAGTCTGCTGGGGCGGAACGCCTACGAGCAGTACTTC

V: TRBV18
D: -
size: -
length: 14
J: TRBJ1-4
CDR3: CASSPENSNEKLFF
DNA: TGTGCCAGCTCACCGGAGAATAGCAATGAAAAACTGTTTTTT

V: TRBV11-2
D: -
size: -
length: 15
J: TRBJ1-5
CDR3: CASSLGGLGNQPQHF
DNA: TGTGCCAGCAGCTTAGGAGGGCTGGGCAATCAGCCCCAGCATTTT

V: TRBV18
D: TRBD1
size: -
length: 13
J: TRBJ1-2
CDR3: CASSRSGGNGYTF
DNA: TGTGCCAGCTCCCGTTCAGGGGGTAATGGCTACACCTTC

V: TRBV18
D: -
size: once
length: 18
J: TRBJ2-1
CDR3: CASSPLSEVSISYNEQFF
DNA: TGTGCCAGCTCACCCCTGAGTGAGGTGAGCATCTCCTACAATGAGCAGTTCTTC

V: TRBV5-1
D: -
size: -
length: 14
J: TRBJ1-6
CDR3: CASRPEWERSPLHF
DNA: TGCGCCAGCAGACCTGAATGGGAGCGGTCACCCCTCCACTTT

V: TRBV4-2
D: TRBD2
size: -
length: 17
J: TRBJ2-3
CDR3: CASSQAPSGDSTDTQYF
DNA: TGTGCCAGCAGCCAAGCTCCCAGCGGGGATAGCACAGATACGCAGTATTTT

V: TRBV30
D: TRBD2
size: few
length: 15
J: TRBJ2-1
CDR3: CACKRLAGLYNEQFF
DNA: TGTGCCTGCAAAAGACTAGCCGGCCTCTACAATGAGCAGTTCTTC

V: TRBV28
D: TRBD2
size: many
length: 13
J: TRBJ2-7
CDR3: CASSFAGADEQYF
DNA: TGTGCCAGCAGTTTTGCGGGAGCGGACGAGCAGTACTTC

V: TRBV20-1
D: TRBD2
size: -
length: 12
J: TRBJ2-7
CDR3: CSASIRSGAQYF
DNA: TGCAGTGCTAGTATCCGCAGCGGGGCGCAGTACTTC

V: TRBV11-2
D: TRBD2
size: -
length: 15
J: TRBJ2-1
CDR3: CASSLVAGDNNEQFF
DNA: TGTGCCAGCAGCTTAGTAGCGGGCGATAACAATGAGCAGTTCTTC

V: TRBV7-6
D: -
size: once
length: 14
J: TRBJ1-1
CDR3: CASSSMTGNTEAFF
DNA: TGTGCCAGCAGCTCTATGACAGGGAACACTGAAGCTTTCTTT

V: TRBV7-8
D: TRBD1
size: -
length: 15
J: TRBJ1-4
CDR3: CASSRYDRGGEKLFF
DNA: TGTGCCAGCAGCCGTTACGACAGGGGAGGCGAAAAACTGTTTTTT

V: TRBV4-3
D: -
size: -
length: 14
J: TRBJ1-5
CDR3: CASSQDGGDQPQHF
DNA: TGCGCCAGCAGCCAAGATGGGGGGGATCAGCCCCAGCATTTT

V: TRBV18
D: TRBD1
size: -
length: 16
J: TRBJ2-3
CDR3: CASSLDPTGRTDTQYF
DNA: TGTGCCAGCTCACTTGATCCGACAGGGAGAACAGATACGCAGTATTTT

V: TRBV11-2
D: -
size: -
length: 14
J: TRBJ1-2
CDR3: CASSPRVSNYGYTF
DNA: TGTGCCAGCAGCCCGAGGGTATCTAACTATGGCTACACCTTC

V: TRBV19
D: -
size: -
length: 12
J: TRBJ1-1
CDR3: CASSNTGNEAFF
DNA: TGTGCCAGTAGTAACACAGGGAATGAAGCTTTCTTT

V: TRBV5-6
D: TRBD1
size: few
length: 15
J: TRBJ2-5
CDR3: CASSLVTGQGETQYF
DNA: TGTGCCAGCAGCTTGGTGACAGGGCAGGGGGAGACCCAGTACTTC

V: TRBV7-3
D: TRBD2
size: -
length: 16
J: TRBJ2-3
CDR3: CASSLMAGASTDTQYF
DNA: TGTGCCAGCAGCTTAATGGCGGGAGCTAGCACAGATACGCAGTATTTT

V: TRBV5-6
D: -
size: -
length: 14
J: TRBJ1-1
CDR3: CASSLESRGAEAFF
DNA: TGTGCCAGCAGCTTGGAATCCCGGGGAGCTGAAGCTTTCTTT